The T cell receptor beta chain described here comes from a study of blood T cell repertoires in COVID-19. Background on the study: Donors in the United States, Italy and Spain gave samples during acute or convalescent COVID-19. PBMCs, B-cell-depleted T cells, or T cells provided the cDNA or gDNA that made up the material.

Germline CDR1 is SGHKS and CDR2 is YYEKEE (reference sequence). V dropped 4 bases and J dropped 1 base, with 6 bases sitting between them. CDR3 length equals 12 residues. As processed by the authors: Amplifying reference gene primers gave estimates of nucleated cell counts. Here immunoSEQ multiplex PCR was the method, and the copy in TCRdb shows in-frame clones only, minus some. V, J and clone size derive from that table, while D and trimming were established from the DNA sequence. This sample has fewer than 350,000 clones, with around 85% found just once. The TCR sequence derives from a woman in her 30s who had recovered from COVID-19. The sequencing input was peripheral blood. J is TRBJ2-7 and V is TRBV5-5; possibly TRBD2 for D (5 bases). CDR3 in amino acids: CASSTGSYEQYF. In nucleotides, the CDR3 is TGTGCCAGCAGCACGGGGTCCTACGAGCAGTACTTC.